These T cell receptor beta chains were read from a single sample in a study of T cell responses to AZD1222 COVID-19 vaccine. Clones were sequenced by immunoSEQ multiplex PCR, and TCRdb holds only the in-frame ones, with some missing. The sample gives some 150,000 clones, approximately 95% of which show up once; around 1% is in the top ten. The specimen comprised peripheral blood, sampled on day 0 of MenACWY control vaccination. The receptors come from an adult in good health. CDR3s include the opening cysteine and the closing phenylalanine or tryptophan. The order of the fields is J gene, CDR3 length, clone size, D gene, V gene, CDR3 DNA, CDR3 protein. A D gene is named only where the DNA matches it firmly. For some rows the clone size is stated as once, few or many, or as a class when expanded; others skip it.

>TRBJ2-3|15|-|-|TRBV6-1
TGTGCCAGCAGTGAACAGGGCGGGAGCACAGATACGCAGTATTTT
CASSEQGGSTDTQYF
>TRBJ1-1|12|-|-|TRBV19
TGTGCCAGTAGTATCCAAGATAATGAAGCTTTCTTT
CASSIQDNEAFF
>TRBJ2-1|19|once|TRBD2|TRBV6-2/TRBV6-3
TGTGCCAGCAGTCCCACCTCCGGTACTAGCGGGGGGACCTACAATGAGCAGTTCTTC
CASSPTSGTSGGTYNEQFF
>TRBJ2-1|15|-|-|TRBV2
TGTGCCAGCAGTGGAGACAGCAGCTCCTACAATGAGCAGTTCTTC
CASSGDSSSYNEQFF
>TRBJ2-7|13|-|TRBD1|TRBV30
TGTGCCTGGGACCGACAGGGGGCGCTTGAGCAGTACTTC
CAWDRQGALEQYF
>TRBJ2-5|15|-|TRBD1|TRBV6-1
TGTGCCAGCAGTGAAGTTCCGGACAGGGGTGCGACCCAGTACTTC
CASSEVPDRGATQYF
>TRBJ2-5|14|-|TRBD2|TRBV7-3
TGTGCCAGCAGCCAAAGCGGGGGGAGAGAGACCCAGTACTTC
CASSQSGGRETQYF
>TRBJ2-3|15|-|-|TRBV7-9
TGTGCCAGCAGCCCCCTGGGGGGTGGCATGGATACGCAGTATTTT
CASSPLGGGMDTQYF
>TRBJ2-5|15|once|-|TRBV19
TGTGCCAGTTCCCCTGGGGCACTTTCAGAGGAGACCCAGTACTTC
CASSPGALSEETQYF
>TRBJ1-2|14|-|-|TRBV7-4
TGTGCCAGCAGCTTATATGGGCCCTCCTATGGCTACACCTTC
CASSLYGPSYGYTF
>TRBJ1-3|14|-|-|TRBV3-1/TRBV3-2
TGTGCCAGCGGAACCCTCTCTCCTGGAAACACCATATATTTT
CASGTLSPGNTIYF
>TRBJ2-5|16|-|TRBD1|TRBV9
TGTGCCAGCGCCCCCGGGACAGGTCCCCCGGGGGAGACCCAGTACTTC
CASAPGTGPPGETQYF
>TRBJ1-6|14|-|-|TRBV7-2
TGTGCCAGCAGCCCGGGACTGGTGAATTCACCCCTCCACTTT
CASSPGLVNSPLHF
>TRBJ2-5|11|-|-|TRBV27
TGTGCCAGCGGGTTACAAGAGACCCAGTACTTC
CASGLQETQYF